The 10 T cell receptor beta chains listed next were all sequenced from one sample in a study of T cells after posttransplantation cyclophosphamide. Sequencing was performed with immunoSEQ multiplex PCR; in TCRdb, only in-frame clones are kept and a portion is missing. Reported are approximately 27,000 clones, none seen only once; the ten largest carry about 1.5%. Sequences were obtained from PBMCs. These receptors originate from a man over 45 in good health, CMV-negative, and a related stem cell transplant donor.

This clone was observed many times. The CDR3 protein is CASSTKQGEETQYF. In nucleotides, the CDR3 is TGTGCCAGTAGTACTAAACAGGGAGAGGAGACCCAGTACTTC. V usage is TRBV19 and J usage is TRBJ2-5, with D tentatively TRBD1 (6 bases). CDR1 and CDR2 from the germline V gene are LNHDA and SQIVND (reference sequence). The CDR3 runs to 14 residues. Trimming removed 4 bases from V and 5 bases from J, with 14 bases in between.

This clone was seen repeatedly, ten times or more. The chain joins TRBV5-1 to TRBJ1-4; TRBD1 matches at 12 bases. The germline V gene encodes CDR1 SGHRS and CDR2 YFSETQ. The CDR3 consists of 15 residues. The J segment lost 8 bases and the V segment lost 4 bases, leaving 6 bases of the junction unmatched. Written as DNA, the CDR3 is TGCGCCAGCAGCCCGGGACAGGGGGCGATAGAAAAACTGTTTTTT. Encoded protein: CASSPGQGAIEKLFF. Full variable domain (outside the CDR3, taken from reference TRBV5-1 and TRBJ1-4): KAGVTQTPRYLIKTRGQQVTLSCSPISGHRSVSWYQQTPGQGLQFLFEYFSETQRNKGNFPGRFSGRQFSNSRSEMNVSTLELGDSALYLCASSPGQGAIEKLFFGSGTQLSVL.

This clone has at least ten counts. The chain couples TRBV2 to TRBJ2-1, with TRBD2 matching 7 bases. V shed 8 bases, J shed 0 bases, and the junction held 1 base outside the gene matches. CDR3 size: 13 residues. Germline V gives CDR1 SNHLY, CDR2 FYNNEI. The CDR3 sequence: CASAGDSYNEQFF. Here the CDR3 DNA reads TGTGCCAGCGCGGGAGACTCCTACAATGAGCAGTTCTTC.

This clone was picked up many times. This chain links TRBV6-4 with TRBJ1-1; possible D gene TRBD1, 5 bases. Germline V gene sequence: CDR1 MRHNA, CDR2 SNTAGT. Trimming removed 8 bases from V and 4 bases from J, with 14 bases in between. The CDR3 contains 13 residues. Here the CDR3 reads CASSFGQGTEAFF. Written as DNA, the CDR3 is TGTGCCAGCTCGTTCGGCCAGGGCACTGAAGCTTTCTTT.

This clone has a count of ten or more. V gene TRBV28 combines with J gene TRBJ2-5; weak D call: TRBD2 (6 bases). There are 14 residues in the CDR3. Germline CDR1 is MDHEN and CDR2 is SYDVKM. Trimming shortened V by 5 bases and J by 6 bases, and 16 bases separated the two germline ends. This CDR3 reads CASSPNLEGKTQYF. CDR3 DNA: TGTGCCAGCAGTCCCAATCTGGAGGGGAAGACCCAGTACTTC. Using reference TRBV28 and TRBJ2-5 for the parts outside the CDR3, the full variable domain is DVKVTQSSRYLVKRTGEKVFLECVQDMDHENMFWYRQDPGLGLRLIYFSYDVKMKEKGDIPEGYSVSREKKERFSLILESASTNQTSMYLCASSPNLEGKTQYFGPGTRLLVL.

This clone was counted many times. V and J are TRBV11-1 and TRBJ1-1; D is uncertain. Trimming removed 6 bases from V and 10 bases from J, with 15 bases in between. Germline V gene lookup returns CDR1 SGHAT and CDR2 FQDESV (reference sequence). The CDR3 has 12 residues. DNA for the CDR3: TGTGCCAGCAGTTCTAGAGGTCCCGGAGCTTTCTTT. As protein: CASSSRGPGAFF.

This clone was found many times. This chain joins TRBV6-1 and TRBJ2-3, with D possibly TRBD1 on 6 matching bases. This CDR3 is 14 amino acids long. V lost 10 bases and J 2 bases, leaving 16 bases between the germline ends. The germline CDR1 and CDR2 sequences are MNHNS and SASEGT. The CDR3 coding sequence is TGTGCCATCGCTTCACAGGGTTACACAGATACGCAGTATTTT. Protein sequence: CAIASQGYTDTQYF.

This clone has a count of ten or more. This chain links TRBV7-2 with TRBJ2-5; 12 bases are shared with TRBD2. Germline values: CDR1 SGHTA, CDR2 FQGNSA. The length of the CDR3 is 16 residues. The V segment lost 1 base and the J segment 4 bases; nucleotides outside the gene matches: 4. Here the CDR3 DNA reads TGTGCCAGCAGCTTAGATCTAGCGGGGGGGCGAGAGACCCAGTACTTC. It translates to CASSLDLAGGRETQYF.

Many counts were recorded for this clone. The chain couples TRBV2 to TRBJ2-6; 10 bases are shared with TRBD2. V was clipped by 7 bases and J by 2 bases; unmatched bases: 5. CDR1 is SNHLY, CDR2 FYNNEI, per germline. The CDR3 has 16 amino acids. The CDR3 is CASIQAGGPGANVLTF. CDR3 DNA sequence: TGTGCCAGCATCCAAGCGGGGGGGCCTGGGGCCAACGTCCTGACTTTC.

There are a few counts of this clone. This chain joins TRBV30 and TRBJ2-4; D possibly corresponds to TRBD1 (5 bases). V lost 0 bases and J lost 10, with 13 bases in between. The CDR3 has 13 amino acids. CDR1 is GTSNPN, CDR2 SVGIG, per germline (reference sequence). The CDR3 nucleotides are TGTGCCTGGAGTGTTGCAGGGCGAGGAATTCAGTACTTC. Its protein is CAWSVAGRGIQYF.